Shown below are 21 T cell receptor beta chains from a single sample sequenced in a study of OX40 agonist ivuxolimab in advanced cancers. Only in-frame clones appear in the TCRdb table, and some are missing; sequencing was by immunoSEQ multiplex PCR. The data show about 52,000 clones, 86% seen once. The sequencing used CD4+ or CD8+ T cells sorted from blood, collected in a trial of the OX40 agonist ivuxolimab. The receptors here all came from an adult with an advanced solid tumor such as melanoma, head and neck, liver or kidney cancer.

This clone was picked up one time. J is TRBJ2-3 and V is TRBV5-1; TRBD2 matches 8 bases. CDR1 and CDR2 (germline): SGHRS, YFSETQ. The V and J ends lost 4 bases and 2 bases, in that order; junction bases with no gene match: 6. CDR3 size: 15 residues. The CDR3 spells CASSRTGGNTDTQYF. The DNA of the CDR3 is TGCGCCAGCAGCCGGACGGGGGGGAACACAGATACGCAGTATTTT.

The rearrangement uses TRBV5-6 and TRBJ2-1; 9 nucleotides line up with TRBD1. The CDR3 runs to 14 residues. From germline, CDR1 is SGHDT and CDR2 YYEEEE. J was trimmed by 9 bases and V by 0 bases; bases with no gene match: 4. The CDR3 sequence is CASSLGTGVGEQFF. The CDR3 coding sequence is TGTGCCAGCAGCTTGGGGACAGGGGTAGGTGAGCAGTTCTTC.

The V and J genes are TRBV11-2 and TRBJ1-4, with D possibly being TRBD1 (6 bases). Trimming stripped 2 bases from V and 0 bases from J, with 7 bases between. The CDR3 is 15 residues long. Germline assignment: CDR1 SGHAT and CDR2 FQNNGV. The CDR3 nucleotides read TGTGCCAGCAGCTTAAAGGGGGCAACTAATGAAAAACTGTTTTTT. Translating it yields CASSLKGATNEKLFF.

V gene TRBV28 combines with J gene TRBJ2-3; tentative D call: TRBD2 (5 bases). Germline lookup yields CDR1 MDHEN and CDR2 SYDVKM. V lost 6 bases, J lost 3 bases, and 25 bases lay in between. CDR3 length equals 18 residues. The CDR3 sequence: CASSQPLFAAVGTDTQYF. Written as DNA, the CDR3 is TGTGCCAGCAGCCAACCCCTCTTCGCAGCGGTGGGAACAGATACGCAGTATTTT.

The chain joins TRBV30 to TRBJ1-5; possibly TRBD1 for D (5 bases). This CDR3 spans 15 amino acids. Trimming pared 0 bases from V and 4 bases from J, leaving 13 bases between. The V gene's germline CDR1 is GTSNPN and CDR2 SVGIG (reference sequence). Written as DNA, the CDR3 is TGTGCCTGGAGTGTTGGGGGGATGGGAAATCAGCCCCAGCATTTT. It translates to CAWSVGGMGNQPQHF.

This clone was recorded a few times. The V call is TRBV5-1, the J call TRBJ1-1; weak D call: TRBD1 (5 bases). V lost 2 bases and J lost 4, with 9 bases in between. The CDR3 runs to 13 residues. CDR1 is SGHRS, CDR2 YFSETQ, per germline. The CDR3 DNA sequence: TGCGCCAGCAGCTTAGGGGAAAGCACTGAAGCTTTCTTT. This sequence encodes CASSLGESTEAFF. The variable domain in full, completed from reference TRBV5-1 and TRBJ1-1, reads KAGVTQTPRYLIKTRGQQVTLSCSPISGHRSVSWYQQTPGQGLQFLFEYFSETQRNKGNFPGRFSGRQFSNSRSEMNVSTLELGDSALYLCASSLGESTEAFFGQGTRLTVV.

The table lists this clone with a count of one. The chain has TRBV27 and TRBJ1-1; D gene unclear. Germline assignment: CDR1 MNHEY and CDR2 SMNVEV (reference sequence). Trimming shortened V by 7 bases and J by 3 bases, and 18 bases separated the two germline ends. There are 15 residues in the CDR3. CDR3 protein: CASTTDYSGYTEAFF. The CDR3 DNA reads TGTGCCAGCACTACGGATTACTCGGGTTACACTGAAGCTTTCTTT.

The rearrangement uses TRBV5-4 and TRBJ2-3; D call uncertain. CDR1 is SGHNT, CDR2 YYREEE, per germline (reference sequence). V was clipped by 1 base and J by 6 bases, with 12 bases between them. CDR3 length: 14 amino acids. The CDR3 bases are TGTGCCAGCAGCTTGCTAGAAGCCCCCGATACGCAGTATTTT. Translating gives CASSLLEAPDTQYF.

The CDR3, as DNA: TGCGCCAGCAGCCAAGATAGGGGGCCCTCCTACGAGCAGTACTTC. This encodes CASSQDRGPSYEQYF. The V gene is TRBV4-3, the J gene TRBJ2-7, with 7 bases identical to TRBD1. The CDR3 consists of 15 residues. The V segment lost 0 bases and the J segment 0 bases; nucleotides outside the gene matches: 2. CDR1 is LGHNA, CDR2 YSLEER, per germline.

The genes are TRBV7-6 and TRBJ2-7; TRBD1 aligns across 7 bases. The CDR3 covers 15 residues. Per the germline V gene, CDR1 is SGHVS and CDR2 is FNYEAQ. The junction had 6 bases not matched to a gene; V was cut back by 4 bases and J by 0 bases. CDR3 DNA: TGTGCCAGCAGCTCACAACAGGGGTCCTCCTACGAGCAGTACTTC. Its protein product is CASSSQQGSSYEQYF.

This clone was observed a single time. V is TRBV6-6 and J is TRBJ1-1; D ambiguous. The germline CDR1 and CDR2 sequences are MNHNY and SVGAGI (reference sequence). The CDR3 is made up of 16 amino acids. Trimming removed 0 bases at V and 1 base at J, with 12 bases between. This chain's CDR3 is CASSYSISSENTEAFF. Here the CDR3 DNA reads TGTGCCAGCAGTTACTCGATTTCTTCAGAGAACACTGAAGCTTTCTTT.

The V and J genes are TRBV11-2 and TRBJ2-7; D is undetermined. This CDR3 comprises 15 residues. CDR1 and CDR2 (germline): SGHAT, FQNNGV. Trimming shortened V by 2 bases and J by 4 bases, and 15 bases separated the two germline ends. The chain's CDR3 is CASSLSVSMGYEQYF. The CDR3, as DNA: TGTGCCAGCAGCTTATCGGTTTCAATGGGGTACGAGCAGTACTTC. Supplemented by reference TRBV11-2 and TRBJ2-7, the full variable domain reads EAGVAQSPRYKIIEKRQSVAFWCNPISGHATLYWYQQILGQGPKLLIQFQNNGVVDDSQLPKDRFSAERLKGVDSTLKIQPAKLEDSAVYLCASSLSVSMGYEQYFGPGTRLTVT.

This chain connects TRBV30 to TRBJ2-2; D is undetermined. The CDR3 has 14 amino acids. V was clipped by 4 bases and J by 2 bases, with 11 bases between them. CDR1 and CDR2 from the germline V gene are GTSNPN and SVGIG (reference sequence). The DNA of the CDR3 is TGTGCCTGGAATGTTCAACAAAACACCGGGGAGCTGTTTTTT. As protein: CAWNVQQNTGELFF.

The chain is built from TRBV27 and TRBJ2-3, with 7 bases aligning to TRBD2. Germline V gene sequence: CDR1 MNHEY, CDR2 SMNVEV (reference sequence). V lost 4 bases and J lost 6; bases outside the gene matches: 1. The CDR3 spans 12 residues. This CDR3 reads CASSWRGDTQYF. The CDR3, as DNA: TGTGCCAGCAGTTGGCGGGGGGATACGCAGTATTTT.

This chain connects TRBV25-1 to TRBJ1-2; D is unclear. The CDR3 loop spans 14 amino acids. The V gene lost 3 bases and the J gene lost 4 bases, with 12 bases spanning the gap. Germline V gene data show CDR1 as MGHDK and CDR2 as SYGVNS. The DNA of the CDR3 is TGTGCCAGCAGTGATTCCCCAGGAGTCTATGGCTACACCTTC. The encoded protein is CASSDSPGVYGYTF.

CDR3 sequence reads: CASSSGTSTPLGYTF. In DNA, the CDR3 is TGTGCCAGCAGCTCCGGGACGTCGACCCCCCTTGGCTACACCTTC. V usage is TRBV9 and J usage is TRBJ1-2, with D perhaps matching TRBD1 (5 bases). This CDR3 region has 15 residues. Trimming shortened V by 4 bases and J by 7 bases, and 20 bases separated the two germline ends. Germline V gene lookup returns CDR1 SGDLS and CDR2 YYNGEE.

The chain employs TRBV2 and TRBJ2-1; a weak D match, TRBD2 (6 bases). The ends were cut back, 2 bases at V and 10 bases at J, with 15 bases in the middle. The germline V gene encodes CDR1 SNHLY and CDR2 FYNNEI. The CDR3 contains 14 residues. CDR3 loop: CASSETGVPGEQFF. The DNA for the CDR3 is TGTGCCAGCAGTGAAACGGGGGTGCCAGGCGAGCAGTTCTTC.

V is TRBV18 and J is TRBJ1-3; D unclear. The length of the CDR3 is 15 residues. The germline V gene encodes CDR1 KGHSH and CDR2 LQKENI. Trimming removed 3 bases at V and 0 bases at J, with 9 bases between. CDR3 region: CASSPEWASGNTIYF. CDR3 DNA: TGTGCCAGCTCACCTGAGTGGGCCTCTGGAAACACCATATATTTT. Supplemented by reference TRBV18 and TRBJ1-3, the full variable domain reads NAGVMQNPRHLVRRRGQEARLRCSPMKGHSHVYWYRQLPEEGLKFMVYLQKENIIDESGMPKERFSAEFPKEGPSILRIQQVVRGDSAAYFCASSPEWASGNTIYFGEGSWLTVV.

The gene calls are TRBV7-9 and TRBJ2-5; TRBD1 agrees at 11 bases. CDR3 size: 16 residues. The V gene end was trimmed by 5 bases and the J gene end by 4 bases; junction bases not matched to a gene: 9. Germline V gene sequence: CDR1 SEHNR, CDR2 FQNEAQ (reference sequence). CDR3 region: CASSPGQGAPIETQYF. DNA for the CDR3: TGTGCCAGCAGCCCCGGACAGGGGGCCCCCATAGAGACCCAGTACTTC.

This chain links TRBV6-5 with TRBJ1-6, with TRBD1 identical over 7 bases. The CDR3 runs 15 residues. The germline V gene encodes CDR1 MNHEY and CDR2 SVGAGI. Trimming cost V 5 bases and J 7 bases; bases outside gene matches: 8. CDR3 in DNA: TGTGCCAGCAGTGCCAGACAGGGAATCAATTCACCCCTCCACTTT. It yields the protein CASSARQGINSPLHF.

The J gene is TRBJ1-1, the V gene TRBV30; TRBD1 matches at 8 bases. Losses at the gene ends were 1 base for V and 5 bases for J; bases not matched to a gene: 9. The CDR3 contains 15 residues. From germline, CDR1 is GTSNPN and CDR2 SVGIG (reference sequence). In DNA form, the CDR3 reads TGTGCCTGGAGTGCATACCAGGGGGCGCGGACTGAAGCTTTCTTT. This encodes CAWSAYQGARTEAFF.